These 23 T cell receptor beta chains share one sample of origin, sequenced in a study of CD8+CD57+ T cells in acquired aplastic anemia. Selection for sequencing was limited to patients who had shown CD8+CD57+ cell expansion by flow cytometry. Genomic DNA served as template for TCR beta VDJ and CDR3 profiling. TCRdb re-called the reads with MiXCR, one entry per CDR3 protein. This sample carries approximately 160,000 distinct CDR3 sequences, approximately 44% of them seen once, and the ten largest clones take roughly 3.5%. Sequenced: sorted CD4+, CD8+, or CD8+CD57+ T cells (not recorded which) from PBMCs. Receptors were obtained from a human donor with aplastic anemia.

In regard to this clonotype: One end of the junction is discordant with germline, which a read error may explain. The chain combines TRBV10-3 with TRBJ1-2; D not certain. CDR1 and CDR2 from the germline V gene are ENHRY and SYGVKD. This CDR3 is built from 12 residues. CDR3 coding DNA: TGTGCCAGCAGTTACCGGGCTTATGGCTACACCTTC. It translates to CASSYRAYGYTF.

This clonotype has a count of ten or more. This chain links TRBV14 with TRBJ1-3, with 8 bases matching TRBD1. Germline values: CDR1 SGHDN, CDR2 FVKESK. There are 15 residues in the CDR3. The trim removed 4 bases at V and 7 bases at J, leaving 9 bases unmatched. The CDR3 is CASSPRTGTTNTIYF. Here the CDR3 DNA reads TGTGCCAGCAGCCCTCGGACAGGGACGACGAACACCATATATTTT.

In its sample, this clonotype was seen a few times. The CDR3 protein is CASSSYRDGYTF. The CDR3, as DNA: TGTGCCAGCAGCAGCTACAGGGATGGCTACACCTTC. V gene TRBV7-9 combines with J gene TRBJ1-2, with a weak D call TRBD1 (6 bases). V lost 5 bases and J 6 bases, leaving 10 bases between the germline ends. Per the germline V gene, CDR1 is SEHNR and CDR2 is FQNEAQ (reference sequence). CDR3 size: 12 residues.

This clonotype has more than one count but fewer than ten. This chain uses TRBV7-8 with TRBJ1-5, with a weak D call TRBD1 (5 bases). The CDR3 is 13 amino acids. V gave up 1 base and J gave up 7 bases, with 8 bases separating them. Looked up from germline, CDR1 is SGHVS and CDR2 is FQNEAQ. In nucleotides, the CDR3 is TGTGCCAGCAGCTTAGGTCAGGGCCAGCCCCAGCATTTT. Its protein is CASSLGQGQPQHF.

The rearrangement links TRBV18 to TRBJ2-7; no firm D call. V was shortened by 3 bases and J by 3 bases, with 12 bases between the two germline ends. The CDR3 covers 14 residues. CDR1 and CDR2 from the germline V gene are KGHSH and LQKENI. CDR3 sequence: CASSPGESGYEQYF. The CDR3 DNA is TGTGCCAGCTCACCTGGTGAATCAGGCTACGAGCAGTACTTC.

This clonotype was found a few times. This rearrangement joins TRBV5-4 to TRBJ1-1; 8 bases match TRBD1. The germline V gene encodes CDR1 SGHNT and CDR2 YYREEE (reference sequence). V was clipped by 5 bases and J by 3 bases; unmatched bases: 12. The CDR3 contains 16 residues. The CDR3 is CASRAEPTGVYTEAFF. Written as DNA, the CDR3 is TGTGCCAGCAGAGCCGAACCGACAGGGGTTTACACTGAAGCTTTCTTT. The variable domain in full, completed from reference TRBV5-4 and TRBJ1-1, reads ETGVTQSPTHLIKTRGQQVTLRCSSQSGHNTVSWYQQALGQGPQFIFQYYREEENGRGNFPPRFSGLQFPNYSSELNVNALELDDSALYLCASRAEPTGVYTEAFFGQGTRLTVV.

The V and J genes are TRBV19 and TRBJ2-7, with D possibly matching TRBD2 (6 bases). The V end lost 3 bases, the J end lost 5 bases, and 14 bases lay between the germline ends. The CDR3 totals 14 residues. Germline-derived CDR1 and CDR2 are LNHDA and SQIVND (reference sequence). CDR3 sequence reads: CASSMSGGVDEQYF. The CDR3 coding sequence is TGTGCCAGTAGTATGTCCGGAGGGGTCGACGAGCAGTACTTC.

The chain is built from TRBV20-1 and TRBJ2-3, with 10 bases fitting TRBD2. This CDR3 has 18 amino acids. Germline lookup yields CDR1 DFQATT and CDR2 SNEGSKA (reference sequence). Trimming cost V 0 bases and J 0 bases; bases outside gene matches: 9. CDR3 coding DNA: TGCAGTGCTAGAGATCTGAGACTAGCGGGTGCTAGCACAGATACGCAGTATTTT. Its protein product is CSARDLRLAGASTDTQYF.

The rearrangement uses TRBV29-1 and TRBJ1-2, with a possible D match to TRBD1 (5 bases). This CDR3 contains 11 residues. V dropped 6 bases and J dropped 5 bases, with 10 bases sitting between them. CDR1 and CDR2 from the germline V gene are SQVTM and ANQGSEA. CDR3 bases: TGCAGCGTATGGACAACTTATGGCTACACCTTC. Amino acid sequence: CSVWTTYGYTF.

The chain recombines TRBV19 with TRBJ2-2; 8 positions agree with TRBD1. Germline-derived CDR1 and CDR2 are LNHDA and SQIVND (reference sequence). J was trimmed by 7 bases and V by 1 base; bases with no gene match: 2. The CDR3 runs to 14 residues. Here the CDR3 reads CASSIGTGRGELFF. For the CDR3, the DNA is TGTGCCAGTAGTATAGGGACAGGGCGCGGGGAGCTGTTTTTT.

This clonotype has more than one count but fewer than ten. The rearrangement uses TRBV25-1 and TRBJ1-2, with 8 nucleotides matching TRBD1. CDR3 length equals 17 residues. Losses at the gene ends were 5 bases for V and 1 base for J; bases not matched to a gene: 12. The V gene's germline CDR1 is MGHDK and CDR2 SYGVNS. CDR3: CASSLRVRGRGNYGYTF. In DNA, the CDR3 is TGTGCCAGCAGTTTACGGGTCAGGGGGCGCGGTAACTATGGCTACACCTTC.

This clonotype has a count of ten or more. In DNA form, the CDR3 reads TGTGCCAGCAGCTTAGTTTTGGGACTAGCGGGGGGCTACGAGCAGTACTTC. Amino acids: CASSLVLGLAGGYEQYF. The gene calls are TRBV7-9 and TRBJ2-7; the match to TRBD2 covers 15 bases. The CDR3 extends over 17 amino acids. The ends lost 1 base at V and 3 bases at J; junction bases unmatched: 4. Germline-derived CDR1 and CDR2 are SEHNR and FQNEAQ (reference sequence).

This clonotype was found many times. The CDR3: CASSEPHSPYGYTF. The CDR3 region has the DNA TGTGCCAGCAGTGAACCCCACAGCCCCTATGGCTACACCTTC. V gene TRBV25-1 combines with J gene TRBJ1-2; no firm D call. Trimming shortened V by 2 bases and J by 4 bases, and 11 bases separated the two germline ends. In germline, CDR1 is MGHDK, CDR2 SYGVNS. The CDR3 extends over 14 amino acids.

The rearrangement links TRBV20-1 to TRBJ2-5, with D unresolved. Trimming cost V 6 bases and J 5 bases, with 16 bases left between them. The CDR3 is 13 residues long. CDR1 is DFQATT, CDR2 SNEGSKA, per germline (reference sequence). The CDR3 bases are TGCAGTGCCCGTACCGGGCTGGGGGAGACCCAGTACTTC. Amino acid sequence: CSARTGLGETQYF.

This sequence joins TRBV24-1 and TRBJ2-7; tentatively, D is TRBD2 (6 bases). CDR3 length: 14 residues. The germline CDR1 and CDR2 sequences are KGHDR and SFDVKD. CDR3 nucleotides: TGTGCGAGCAGGAGGTCGCGGGACGGGTACGAGCAGTACGTC. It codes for CASRRSRDGYEQYV.

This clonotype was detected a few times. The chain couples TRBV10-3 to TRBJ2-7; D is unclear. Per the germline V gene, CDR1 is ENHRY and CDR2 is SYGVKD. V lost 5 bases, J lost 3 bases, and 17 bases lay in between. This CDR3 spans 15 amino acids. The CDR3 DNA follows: TGTGCCATCAGTCCAGACCGCCGAAGCCACTACGAGCAGTACTTC. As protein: CAISPDRRSHYEQYF.

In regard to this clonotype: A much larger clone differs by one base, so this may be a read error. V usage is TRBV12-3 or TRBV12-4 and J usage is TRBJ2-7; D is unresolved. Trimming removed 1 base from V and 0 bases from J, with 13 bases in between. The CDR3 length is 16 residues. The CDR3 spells CASSLEGGPASYEQYF. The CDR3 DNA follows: TGTGCCAGCAGTTTAGAGGGCGGTCCCGCCTCCTACGAGCAGTACTTC.

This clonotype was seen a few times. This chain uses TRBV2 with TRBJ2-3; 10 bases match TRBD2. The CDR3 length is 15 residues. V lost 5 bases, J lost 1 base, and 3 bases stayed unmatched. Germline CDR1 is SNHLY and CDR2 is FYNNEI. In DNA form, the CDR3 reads TGTGCCAGCAGTAAGGGGACTAGCGGCACAGATACGCAGTATTTT. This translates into CASSKGTSGTDTQYF.

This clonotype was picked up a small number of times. CDR3 region: CATSRDLGNTEAFF. As DNA, the CDR3 is TGTGCCACCAGCAGAGATTTGGGGAACACTGAAGCTTTCTTT. The chain recombines TRBV15 with TRBJ1-1; D is undetermined. The CDR3 extends over 14 amino acids. Deletions cut 0 bases from V and 1 base from J, with 6 bases between. Germline V gene lookup returns CDR1 LNHNV and CDR2 YYDKDF (reference sequence).

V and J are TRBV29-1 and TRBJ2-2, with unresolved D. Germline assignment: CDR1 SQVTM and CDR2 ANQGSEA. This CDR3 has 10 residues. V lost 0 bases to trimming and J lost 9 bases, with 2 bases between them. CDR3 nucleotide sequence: TGCAGCGTTGAAGATCGGGAGCTGTTTTTT. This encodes CSVEDRELFF.

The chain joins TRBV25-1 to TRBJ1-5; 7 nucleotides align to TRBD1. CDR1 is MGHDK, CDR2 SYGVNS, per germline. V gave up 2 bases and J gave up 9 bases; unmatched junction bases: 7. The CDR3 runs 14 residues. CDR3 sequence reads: CASSEGGGGGPQHF. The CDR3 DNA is TGTGCCAGCAGTGAAGGAGGAGGGGGCGGGCCCCAGCATTTT.

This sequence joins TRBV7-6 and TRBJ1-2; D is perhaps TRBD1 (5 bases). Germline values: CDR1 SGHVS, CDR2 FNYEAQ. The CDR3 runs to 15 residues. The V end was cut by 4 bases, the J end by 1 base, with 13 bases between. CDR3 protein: CASSSHRQINYGYTF. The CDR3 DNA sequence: TGTGCCAGCAGCTCCCACCGACAGATTAACTATGGCTACACCTTC.

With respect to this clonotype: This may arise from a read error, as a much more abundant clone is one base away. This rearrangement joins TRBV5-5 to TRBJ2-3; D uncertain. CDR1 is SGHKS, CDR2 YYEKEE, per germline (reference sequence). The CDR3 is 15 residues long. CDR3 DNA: TGCGCCAGCAGCTTGCGCGCCGCTGGGACAGATACGCAGTATTTT. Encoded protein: CASSLRAAGTDTQYF.